The source of this T cell receptor beta chain is a study of blood T cell repertoires in COVID-19. Study-level information: Sites across the United States, Italy and Spain contributed samples from acute and convalescent COVID-19. T cells, B-cell-depleted T cells, or PBMCs supplied cDNA or gDNA.

Trimming removed 1 base from V and 6 bases from J, with 10 bases in between. CDR1 and CDR2 from the germline V gene are SGHDN and FVKESK. CDR3 length: 13 residues. Original processing methods: How many nucleated cells were present was estimated from reference gene primer amplification. Some clones are missing from TCRdb's copy, which holds only in-frame ones; the method was immunoSEQ multiplex PCR. V, J and clone size reflect that table, while D and trimming were determined from the DNA. Of about 120,000 clones detected, 86% appear once; the ten largest clones hold around 4.2%. The chain couples TRBV14 to TRBJ2-7; TRBD2 is a possible D gene (6 bases). This receptor was identified in a man aged 40-49 years with acute or convalescent COVID-19. The sequenced sample was peripheral blood. As DNA, the CDR3 is TGTGCCAGCAGCCAAGCGGGAGCGGCCGAGCAGTACTTC. Translating it yields CASSQAGAAEQYF.